The clone carrying this T cell receptor (beta chain) appeared a few times. These data belong to a study of beta chain features in type 1 diabetes. Expressed TCRB transcripts got sequenced, as all isolated RNA was reverse transcribed. Naive, central memory and regulatory T cell samples yielded around 3.9 million reads on average. Produced via immunoSEQ multiplex PCR; TCRdb's table is partial and in-frame only. The table lists approximately 150,000 clones, roughly 10% of them singletons. Germline V gene sequence: CDR1 SGHRS, CDR2 YFSETQ. The CDR3 sequence is 18 residues long. The ends lost 4 bases at V and 5 bases at J; junction bases unmatched: 12.

J is TRBJ2-2 and V is TRBV5-1; 12 nucleotides match TRBD2. Specimen: naive CD4+ T cells from blood. This clonotype was sampled from a man between 18 and 35 years old in good health. The CDR3 DNA is TGCGCCAGCAGCGTGACCCTAGCGGGGGGGACGGGGACCGGGGAGCTGTTTTTT. Protein: CASSVTLAGGTGTGELFF. Using reference TRBV5-1 and TRBJ2-2 for the parts outside the CDR3, the full variable domain is KAGVTQTPRYLIKTRGQQVTLSCSPISGHRSVSWYQQTPGQGLQFLFEYFSETQRNKGNFPGRFSGRQFSNSRSEMNVSTLELGDSALYLCASSVTLAGGTGTGELFFGEGSRLTVL.